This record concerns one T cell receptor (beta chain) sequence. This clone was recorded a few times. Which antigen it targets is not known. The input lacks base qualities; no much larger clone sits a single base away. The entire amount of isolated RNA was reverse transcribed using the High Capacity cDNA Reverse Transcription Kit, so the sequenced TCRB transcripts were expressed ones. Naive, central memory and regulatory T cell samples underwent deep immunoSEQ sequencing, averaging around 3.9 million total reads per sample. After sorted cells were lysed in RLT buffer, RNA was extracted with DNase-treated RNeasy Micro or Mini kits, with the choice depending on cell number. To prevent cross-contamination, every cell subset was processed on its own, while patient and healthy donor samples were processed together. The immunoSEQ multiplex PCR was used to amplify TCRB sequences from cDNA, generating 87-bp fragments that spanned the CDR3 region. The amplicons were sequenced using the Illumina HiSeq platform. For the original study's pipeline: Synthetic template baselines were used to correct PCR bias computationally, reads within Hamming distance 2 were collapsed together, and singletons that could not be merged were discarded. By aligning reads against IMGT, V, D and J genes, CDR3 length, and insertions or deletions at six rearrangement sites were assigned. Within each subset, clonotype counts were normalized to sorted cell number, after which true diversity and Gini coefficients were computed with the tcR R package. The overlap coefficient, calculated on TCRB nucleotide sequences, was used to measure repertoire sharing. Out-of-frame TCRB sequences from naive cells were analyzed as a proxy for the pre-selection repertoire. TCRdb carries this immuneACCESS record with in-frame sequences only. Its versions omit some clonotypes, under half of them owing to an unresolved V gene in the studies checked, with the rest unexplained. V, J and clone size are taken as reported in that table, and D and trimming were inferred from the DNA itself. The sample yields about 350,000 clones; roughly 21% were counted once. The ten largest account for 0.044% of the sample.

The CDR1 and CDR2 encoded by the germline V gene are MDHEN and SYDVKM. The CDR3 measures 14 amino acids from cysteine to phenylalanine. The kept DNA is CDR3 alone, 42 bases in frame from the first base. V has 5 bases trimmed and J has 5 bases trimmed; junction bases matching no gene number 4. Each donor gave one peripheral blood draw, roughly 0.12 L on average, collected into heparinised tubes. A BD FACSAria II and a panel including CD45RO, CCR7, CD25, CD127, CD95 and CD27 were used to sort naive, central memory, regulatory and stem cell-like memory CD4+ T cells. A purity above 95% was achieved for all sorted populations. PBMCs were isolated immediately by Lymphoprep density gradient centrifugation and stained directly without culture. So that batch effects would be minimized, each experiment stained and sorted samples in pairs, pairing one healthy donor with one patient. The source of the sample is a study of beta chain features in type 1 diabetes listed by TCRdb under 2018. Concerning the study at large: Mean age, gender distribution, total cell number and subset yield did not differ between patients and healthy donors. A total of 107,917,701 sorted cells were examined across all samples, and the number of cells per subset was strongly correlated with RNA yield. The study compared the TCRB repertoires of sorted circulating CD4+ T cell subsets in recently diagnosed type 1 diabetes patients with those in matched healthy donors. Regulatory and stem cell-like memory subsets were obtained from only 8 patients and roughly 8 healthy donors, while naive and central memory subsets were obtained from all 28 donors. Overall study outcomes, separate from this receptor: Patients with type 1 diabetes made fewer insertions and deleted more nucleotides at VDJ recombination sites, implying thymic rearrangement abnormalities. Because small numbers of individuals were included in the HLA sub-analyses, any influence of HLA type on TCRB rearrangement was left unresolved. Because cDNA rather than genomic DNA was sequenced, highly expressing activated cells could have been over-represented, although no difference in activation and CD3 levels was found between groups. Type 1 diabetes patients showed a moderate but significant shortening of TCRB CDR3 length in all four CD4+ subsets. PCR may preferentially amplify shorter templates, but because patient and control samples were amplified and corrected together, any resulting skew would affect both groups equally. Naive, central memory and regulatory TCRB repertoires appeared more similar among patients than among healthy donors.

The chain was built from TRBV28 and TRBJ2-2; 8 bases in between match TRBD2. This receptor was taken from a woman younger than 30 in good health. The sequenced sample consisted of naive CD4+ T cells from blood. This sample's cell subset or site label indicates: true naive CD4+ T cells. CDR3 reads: CASSAERETGELFF. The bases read TGTGCCAGCAGTGCTGAGCGGGAGACCGGGGAGCTGTTTTTT.